This T cell receptor (beta chain) was obtained from a study of blood T cells in healthy people across ages. Findings and caveats of the study: Donor CMV status, an unknown factor, possibly confounded changes in expanded clonotypes. Across samples, TCR beta diversity tracked strongly with naive T cell percentage.

V was pared by 6 bases and J by 3 bases, with 12 bases between. In germline, CDR1 is SNHLY, CDR2 FYNNEI. This CDR3 region has 14 residues. Together with a sample-barcoded 5' primer, a J-beta primer mix was included in a second PCR lasting about 7 to 12 cycles. Each cDNA molecule received a tag from a template-switch adaptor that had 12 random nucleotides. No fewer than 2.5 million CDR3-containing paired-end reads came from each sample. MiXCR was run by TCRdb on the 5' RACE reads, yielding one entry per CDR3 protein. The sample carries some 1.7 million distinct CDR3 sequences, under 30% recorded once. This clonotype has at least ten counts. Its antigen is as yet unknown.

The chain has TRBV2 and TRBJ1-5; D uncertain. The TCR comes from a woman aged 30 to 39 in good health. The sample taken for sequencing was blood. The CDR3 spells CASRRENTNQPQHF. CDR3 coding DNA: TGTGCCAGCAGAAGGGAGAACACCAATCAGCCCCAGCATTTT.